Given below is one T cell receptor (beta chain) in context. Its antigen has not been determined. It has no much larger one-base neighbor in the sample; base qualities were not kept. Reading from cysteine to phenylalanine, the CDR3 counts 14 amino acids. CDR3 DNA is the only sequence kept; it has 42 bases, read in frame from the first base. From a lookup of the germline V gene (reference sequence), CDR1 and CDR2 are GTSNPN and SVGIG. V loses 8 bases at its end and J loses 4 bases; junction bases beyond the gene matches: 8. The sample comes from a study of T-cell memory formation after mild COVID-19 (dated by TCRdb to the early 2020s). Concerning the study at large: TCR sequence clusters from the two donors were largely donor specific. Longitudinal TCRalpha and TCRbeta repertoire sequencing tracked T-cell clones expanding and contracting after mild COVID-19 in a couple of donors. Two young, previously healthy adult volunteers made up the cohort, one male and one female.

PBMCs were isolated by Ficoll-Paque density gradient centrifugation. Findings and caveats that apply to the study as a whole: Contracting CD4+ clones appeared mostly in the CM and EM memory subsets, whereas CD8+ clones were enriched in EMRA. Clones that contracted from day 15 to 85 showed balanced CD4/CD8 phenotypes, whereas a second wave of clones that expanded from day 15 to 37 leaned towards CD4+. Some responding clones were detected in pre-infection memory, which suggested that pre-existing cross-reactive memory T cells had joined the SARS-CoV-2 response. Only a couple of mild cases were covered by the study, and larger cohorts that include severe cases with pre-infection samples were considered necessary. SARS-CoV-2 specificity of the second-wave clones peaking on day 37 was not confirmed.

Sequencing was carried out with an Illumina NovaSeq 6000. TCRalpha and TCRbeta cDNA libraries were constructed by 5'RACE with constant-segment primers, with sample barcodes and unique molecular identifiers being introduced. Trizol reagent was used to extract RNA from every sample. Library amplification was performed in two PCR steps, and a second sample barcode and Illumina TruSeq adapters were introduced in the second step. Sequencing of the libraries was done on an Illumina NovaSeq, producing 2 x 150 bp paired-end reads. The original pipeline was this. The reads were demultiplexed and collapsed into UMI-guided consensus sequences using migec v1.2.7. With mixcr v2.1.11, UMI consensuses were aligned to TRA and TRB V and J templates and assembled into clonotypes. A clonotype was counted as expanded or contracted only if both edgeR and NoisET called the change significant, with noise models trained on biological replicates. edgeR calls used a false discovery rate-adjusted p below 0.01 and a log2 fold-change threshold of 1. As an exploratory analysis of dynamics, max-normalized trajectories of the 1000 most abundant clonotypes were examined with PCA combined with hierarchical clustering. Separately sequenced CD4+ and CD8+ repertoires were used to assign a CD4 or CD8 phenotype to each responding clone. TCRdb applied fastp at Q25 and MiXCR to the public reads, then kept only in-frame beta chains. Each CDR3 protein appears once, grouped with its most common genes and DNA. These V and J calls rely on TCRdb rather than the paper's analysis. Across this sample there are 70,000 to 100,000 distinct CDR3 sequences, with about 13% seen only once. In total, the top ten clones hold around a quarter of the sample.

Specimen: PBMCs or a T cell subset sorted from them (not recorded which). The clonotype was recovered from an adult woman who had mild COVID-19 (a few samples of this study predate the infection). The sample titles of this study are shuffled in the database, so cell type and time point are left out; the donor was told from shared clones. The V gene is TRBV30 and the J gene is TRBJ2-6; TRBD1 aligns with 7 central bases. The DNA reads TGTGCCACAGAGACAGGGATCGGGGCCAACGTCCTGACTTTC. It translates to CATETGIGANVLTF.